This TCR beta chain was sequenced during a study of T cell responses to AZD1222 COVID-19 vaccine. Sequencing was performed with immunoSEQ multiplex PCR; in TCRdb, only in-frame clones are kept and a portion is missing. The sample carries 85,000 to 130,000 clones, approximately 90% recorded once. Germline values: CDR1 SQVTM, CDR2 ANQGSEA. The germline V and J ends were trimmed by 6 bases and 4 bases, with 15 bases remaining between them. The CDR3 extends over 13 amino acids. The rearrangement uses TRBV29-1 and TRBJ2-5; TRBD2 might be the D (6 bases). The source of this sequence is an adult in good health. Sequenced here: peripheral blood, sampled on day 0 of AZD1222 vaccination. Written as DNA, the CDR3 is TGCAGCGTAGACCCCGGGACTGGAGAGACCCAGTACTTC. Translation: CSVDPGTGETQYF.